This T cell receptor beta chain was documented in a study of cytomegalovirus exposure and HLA in healthy donors. Regarding the study as a whole: A missense DCLRE1C variant was associated with V- and J-gene trimming of TCR beta chains in a later analysis, and an independent cohort replicated the association.

Amplification used 60 Vbeta primers and 13 Jbeta primers. Profiling relied on immunoSEQ multiplex PCR, and the TCRdb table lists in-frame clones only, not all of them. The sample contains roughly 100,000 clones, roughly 80% of which appear only once. On this clone itself: What it binds is unknown.

V was trimmed by 0 bases and J by 2 bases, leaving 14 bases between them. This CDR3 has 16 amino acids. Per germline, CDR1 LNHNV and CDR2 YYDKDF (reference sequence). The TCR originated in a male donor in good health and CMV-seropositive. The sample was PBMCs. This sequence joins TRBV15 and TRBJ2-7; TRBD1 might be the D (6 bases). CDR3 sequence: CATSRDLARGTYEQYF. The CDR3 coding sequence is TGTGCCACCAGCAGAGATCTAGCTAGGGGGACCTACGAGCAGTACTTC.